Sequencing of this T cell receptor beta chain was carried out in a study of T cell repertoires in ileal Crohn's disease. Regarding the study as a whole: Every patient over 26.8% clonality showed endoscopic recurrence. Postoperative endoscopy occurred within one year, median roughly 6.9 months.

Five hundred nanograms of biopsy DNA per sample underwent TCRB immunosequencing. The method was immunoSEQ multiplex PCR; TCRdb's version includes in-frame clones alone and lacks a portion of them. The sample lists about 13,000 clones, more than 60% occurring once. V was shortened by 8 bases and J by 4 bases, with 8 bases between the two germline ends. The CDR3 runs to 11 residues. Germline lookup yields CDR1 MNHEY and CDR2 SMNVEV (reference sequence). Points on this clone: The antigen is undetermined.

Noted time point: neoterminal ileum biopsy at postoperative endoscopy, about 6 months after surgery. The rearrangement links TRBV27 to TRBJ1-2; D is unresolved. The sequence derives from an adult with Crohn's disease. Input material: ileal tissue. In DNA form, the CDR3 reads TGTGCCAGCTCCCAAGGCTATGGCTACACCTTC. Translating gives CASSQGYGYTF.